One sample yielded the 19 T cell receptor beta chains listed below, sequenced in a study of blood T cell repertoires in COVID-19 (TCRdb year 2020). Library generation was performed with the immunoSEQ multiplex PCR assay. Not all clones reach the TCRdb copy of this immuneACCESS table, which keeps in-frame sequences only. Checked studies attribute under half of the gap to unresolved V genes and leave the rest unexplained. Recorded for this sample are fewer than 250,000 clones; roughly nine tenths of them occurred a single time. Approximately 1.7% of the sample rests with the top ten. Specimen: peripheral blood. These receptors all stem from a man aged 65-85 years with acute or convalescent COVID-19.

The genes are TRBV19 and TRBJ1-4, with TRBD1 matching 12 bases. With 7 bases clipped from V and 2 bases from J, the junction kept 11 bases outside the gene matches. The CDR3 has 18 amino acids. Germline V gene data show CDR1 as LNHDA and CDR2 as SQIVND (reference sequence). DNA for the CDR3: TGTGCCAGTACAAACCTACCGGGACAGGGGGCGACTAATGAAAAACTGTTTTTT. Translating it yields CASTNLPGQGATNEKLFF.

This chain links TRBV6-5 with TRBJ2-1; tentatively, D is TRBD2 (5 bases). The CDR3 extends over 15 amino acids. Germline lookup yields CDR1 MNHEY and CDR2 SVGAGI. V was cut by 6 bases and J by 3 bases, with 15 bases left in between. The CDR3 loop is CASSEVRADYNEQFF. DNA for the CDR3: TGTGCCAGCAGCGAGGTGCGGGCAGACTACAATGAGCAGTTCTTC.

The genes are TRBV6-5 and TRBJ2-7; maybe TRBD2 (6 bases). Germline V gene lookup returns CDR1 MNHEY and CDR2 SVGAGI. The CDR3 is 14 amino acids. With 7 bases removed from V and 2 bases from J, the gap between germline ends came to 15 bases. The CDR3 sequence is CASTSGALTYEQYF. CDR3 coding DNA: TGTGCCAGCACCTCGGGAGCCCTAACCTACGAGCAGTACTTC.

V gene TRBV7-9 combines with J gene TRBJ2-6, with D uncertain. CDR3 length: 15 residues. Looked up from germline, CDR1 is SEHNR and CDR2 is FQNEAQ (reference sequence). V lost 4 bases, J lost 0 bases, and 7 bases lay in between. The chain's CDR3 is CASSSFPSGANVLTF. CDR3 nucleotide sequence: TGTGCCAGCAGCTCCTTCCCCTCTGGGGCCAACGTCCTGACTTTC.

The J gene is TRBJ2-2, the V gene TRBV10-3, with 14 bases identical to TRBD2. Germline values: CDR1 ENHRY, CDR2 SYGVKD. V dropped 10 bases and J dropped 4; count of bases not matched to a gene: 5. This CDR3 comprises 15 residues. The CDR3 is CASRLAGGSTGELFF. As DNA, the CDR3 is TGTGCCAGCAGACTAGCGGGAGGGAGCACCGGGGAGCTGTTTTTT.

This chain uses TRBV6-4 with TRBJ1-1; 7 bases map to TRBD1. V shed 6 bases and J 0 bases; nucleotides not matched to a gene: 7. The CDR3 sequence is 15 residues long. Germline values: CDR1 MRHNA, CDR2 SNTAGT. CDR3 sequence (DNA): TGTGCCAGCAGAGGGGGCATAGGAATGAACACTGAAGCTTTCTTT. Translated: CASRGGIGMNTEAFF.

This clone appeared a single time. V gene TRBV9 combines with J gene TRBJ2-1, with D possibly TRBD2 on 6 matching bases. This CDR3 is built from 19 residues. Trimming took off 0 bases at V and 0 bases at J, with 19 bases between the two ends. Germline V gene sequence: CDR1 SGDLS, CDR2 YYNGEE. The DNA of the CDR3 is TGTGCCAGCAGCGTAGCGCTCCATGCTATAGCGGCCTCCTACAATGAGCAGTTCTTC. Its translation: CASSVALHAIAASYNEQFF.

This clone was recorded once. V gene TRBV2 combines with J gene TRBJ1-5; D may be TRBD1 (5 bases). Trimming stripped 7 bases from V and 4 bases from J, with 14 bases between. Per the germline V gene, CDR1 is SNHLY and CDR2 is FYNNEI. The CDR3 runs 14 residues. The CDR3 sequence: CASNPSGGNQPQHF. CDR3 nucleotides: TGTGCCAGCAACCCGTCGGGGGGGAATCAGCCCCAGCATTTT.

The J gene is TRBJ2-2, the V gene TRBV15, with D possibly TRBD2 on 6 matching bases. Trimming removed 7 bases at V and 7 bases at J, with 19 bases between. The V gene's germline CDR1 is LNHNV and CDR2 YYDKDF (reference sequence). This CDR3 is built from 15 residues. CDR3 in DNA: TGTGCCACCACCTTCTTTACGGGAGTGAACGGGGAGCTGTTTTTT. Amino acid sequence: CATTFFTGVNGELFF.

The V call is TRBV6-1, the J call TRBJ1-6, with a weak D call TRBD1 (5 bases). Germline values: CDR1 MNHNS, CDR2 SASEGT. V gave up 3 bases and J gave up 5 bases, with 5 bases separating them. CDR3 length: 13 residues. The CDR3 loop reads CASSDRDNSPLHF. The CDR3 bases are TGTGCCAGCAGTGACAGGGATAATTCACCCCTCCACTTT.

Remarks on this clone: One end of the junction fails to match germline, which may point to a read error. The chain uses TRBV7-7 and TRBJ2-2, with a weak D call TRBD1 (6 bases). The CDR3 extends over 15 amino acids. Germline V lookup: CDR1 SSHAT, CDR2 FNYEAQ (reference sequence). CDR3 nucleotide sequence: TGTGCTAGCAGTTCCCAACCAGGGGACACCGGGGAGCTGTTTTTT. This gives the protein CASSSQPGDTGELFF.

This CDR3 is CASSQQTGLFYEQYF. In nucleotides, the CDR3 is TGTGCCAGCAGCCAACAGACAGGCCTCTTCTACGAGCAGTACTTC. This chain connects TRBV7-9 to TRBJ2-7; TRBD1 is a possible D gene (6 bases). Trimming took off 5 bases at V and 3 bases at J, with 17 bases between the two ends. From germline, CDR1 is SEHNR and CDR2 FQNEAQ (reference sequence). The length of the CDR3 is 15 residues.

The rearrangement links TRBV5-1 to TRBJ2-2; 9 bases are shared with TRBD2. CDR1 SGHRS and CDR2 YFSETQ come from the germline V gene. The CDR3 sequence is 16 residues long. V lost 4 bases, J lost 6 bases, and 10 bases stayed unmatched. As DNA, the CDR3 is TGCGCCAGCAGCCCCCTCCCGGGACTAGCCGCCGGGGAGCTGTTTTTT. Its translation: CASSPLPGLAAGELFF.

The chain uses TRBV25-1 and TRBJ2-2, with D uncertain. Germline CDR1 is MGHDK and CDR2 is SYGVNS. This CDR3 comprises 15 residues. V lost 4 bases, J lost 6 bases, and 15 bases lay in between. As DNA, the CDR3 is TGTGCCAGCAGTGCAGGCAAAGGAAGGCCCGGGGAGCTGTTTTTT. Amino acids: CASSAGKGRPGELFF.

This clone was observed a single time. The chain joins TRBV5-1 to TRBJ1-3, with D possibly TRBD1 on 5 matching bases. The length of the CDR3 is 16 residues. CDR1 is SGHRS and CDR2 is YFSETQ in the germline V gene. The germline V and J ends were trimmed by 1 base and 2 bases, with 13 bases remaining between them. The CDR3 protein is CASSLTGVGAGNTIYF. The CDR3 region has the DNA TGCGCCAGCAGCTTGACGGGGGTAGGAGCTGGAAACACCATATATTTT.

The J gene is TRBJ1-1, the V gene TRBV5-6, with D uncertain. Germline CDR1 and CDR2: SGHDT and YYEEEE. The CDR3 consists of 13 residues. V lost 2 bases and J lost 7, with 12 bases in between. The CDR3 sequence is CASSLEGSGEAFF. The CDR3 DNA sequence: TGTGCCAGCAGCTTAGAGGGTTCCGGTGAAGCTTTCTTT.

The V gene is TRBV5-1, the J gene TRBJ2-5; 9 nucleotides line up with TRBD2. Germline values: CDR1 SGHRS, CDR2 YFSETQ. V lost 1 base to trimming and J lost 5 bases; unmatched junction nucleotides: 9. This CDR3 region has 16 residues. CDR3 protein: CASSLNSGRMGETQYF. The CDR3 coding sequence is TGCGCCAGCAGCTTGAATAGCGGGAGAATGGGGGAGACCCAGTACTTC.

This sequence joins TRBV15 and TRBJ2-5; TRBD2 might be the D (5 bases). CDR1 and CDR2 from the germline V gene are LNHNV and YYDKDF (reference sequence). V was cut by 6 bases and J by 1 base, with 9 bases left in between. The CDR3 length is 13 residues. The CDR3 sequence is CATSRELQETQYF. DNA of the CDR3: TGTGCCACCAGTCGGGAACTCCAAGAGACCCAGTACTTC.

The chain is built from TRBV2 and TRBJ1-6; the D is unclear. The V end lost 3 bases, the J end lost 6 bases, and 15 bases lay between the germline ends. The CDR3 contains 16 residues. CDR1 SNHLY and CDR2 FYNNEI come from the germline V gene. This chain's CDR3 is CASSDSLETGNSPLHF. The CDR3, as DNA: TGTGCCAGCAGTGACAGCCTAGAGACCGGTAATTCACCCCTCCACTTT.